Listed below are T cell receptor beta chains from one sample, sequenced in a study of OX40 agonist ivuxolimab in advanced cancers. Sequencing was performed with immunoSEQ multiplex PCR; in TCRdb, only in-frame clones are kept and a portion is missing. The table records almost 20,000 clones, about 83% of them present only once. The specimen was CD4+ or CD8+ T cells sorted from blood, collected in a trial of the OX40 agonist ivuxolimab. The receptors were gathered from an adult with an advanced solid tumor such as melanoma, head and neck, liver or kidney cancer. Each CDR3 is given with its conserved first and last residue. D genes are given only for firm matches. Size is omitted from some rows. Given values are once, few, many or a class for expanded clones.

cdr3_nt	cdr3_aa	d_call	clone_size	j_call	v_call
TGCAGTGCTAGGCCGGGGGCAGAGCAGTACTTC	CSARPGAEQYF	.	.	TRBJ2-7	TRBV20-1
TGTGCCAGCAGTGACTCGGTTGAAGCTTTCTTT	CASSDSVEAFF	.	many	TRBJ1-1	TRBV27
TGTGCCAGCAGCGACTCCCGGAGAAACTATGGCTACACCTTC	CASSDSRRNYGYTF	.	.	TRBJ1-2	TRBV6-5
TGTGCCACCAGCAGTAACGAGGGGATCCCCAATGAAAAACTGTTTTTT	CATSSNEGIPNEKLFF	.	once	TRBJ1-4	TRBV15
TGTGCCAGCAGCTTGGCCAGCGGGGTAAACGAGCAGTACTTC	CASSLASGVNEQYF	TRBD2	once	TRBJ2-7	TRBV5-8
TGCGCCAGCAGCCAAGATCTTGACAGCACAGATACGCAGTATTTT	CASSQDLDSTDTQYF	.	few	TRBJ2-3	TRBV4-1
TGTGCCAGCAGTATCTCTCAGGGGGCAGACCGACAGCCCCAGCATTTT	CASSISQGADRQPQHF	TRBD1	.	TRBJ1-5	TRBV28
TGTGCCAGCACCAGCGGGGGGAACTCCTACAATGAGCAGTTCTTC	CASTSGGNSYNEQFF	TRBD2	.	TRBJ2-1	TRBV6-5
TGTGCCAGCACCGACAGGGCCCTTACCTACGAGCAGTACTTC	CASTDRALTYEQYF	TRBD1	.	TRBJ2-7	TRBV28
TGCGCCAGCGGACCACCGGGACCCTTTTTAGGGATTCTGCCTGAAGCTTTCTTT	CASGPPGPFLGILPEAFF	.	once	TRBJ1-1	TRBV5-1
TGCAGCGTGGAAGATCACGGGCGCCACTATGGCTACACCTTC	CSVEDHGRHYGYTF	.	.	TRBJ1-2	TRBV29-1
TGTGCCAGCAGTTTAAGTGGGACAGGGGGCACCGGGGAGCTGTTTTTT	CASSLSGTGGTGELFF	TRBD1	.	TRBJ2-2	TRBV27
TGTGCCAGCAGCTTAGATCCCACATGGGGACCCCGCGGGGAGCTGTTTTTT	CASSLDPTWGPRGELFF	.	.	TRBJ2-2	TRBV11-2
TGCAGTCGACAGGAGAACACTGAAGCTTTCTTT	CSRQENTEAFF	.	.	TRBJ1-1	TRBV20-1
TGTGCCAGCAGTGCGGGGACTAGCGGGAGTACCTACAATGAGCAGTTCTTC	CASSAGTSGSTYNEQFF	TRBD2	few	TRBJ2-1	TRBV25-1
TGTGCCAGCAGCTTCTTCGGGGGAGTTCTCTACGAGCAGTACTTC	CASSFFGGVLYEQYF	.	.	TRBJ2-7	TRBV5-4
TGTGCCAGCAGTTTTGAGGACAGGGCCTACGAGCAGTACTTC	CASSFEDRAYEQYF	TRBD1	.	TRBJ2-7	TRBV28
TGTGCCAGCAGCCAAGGACAGTCCCTTAGCACAGATACGCAGTATTTT	CASSQGQSLSTDTQYF	.	.	TRBJ2-3	TRBV14
TGCGCCAGCAGCCAAGATAGGGTCCGAGGGACAGGCTTAAATGAGCAGTTCTTC	CASSQDRVRGTGLNEQFF	TRBD1	few	TRBJ2-1	TRBV4-3
TGCGCCAGCAGTGAGTCGAGGGCCAAAAACATTCAGTACTTC	CASSESRAKNIQYF	.	medium-sized	TRBJ2-4	TRBV10-1
TGTGCCAGCAGTTACTCGTGGCCGGTGGGGACTGAAGCTTTCTTT	CASSYSWPVGTEAFF	.	.	TRBJ1-1	TRBV6-5
TGTGCCAGCAGTTTGTGGGCGGGGAACACTGAAGCTTTCTTT	CASSLWAGNTEAFF	.	.	TRBJ1-1	TRBV28
TGTGCCAGCAGTTTTGAGAGTGAAAAACTGTTTTTT	CASSFESEKLFF	.	many	TRBJ1-4	TRBV28
TGTGCCAGCAGTGGACTAGCGGGCGGGTTGGATGAGCAGTTCTTC	CASSGLAGGLDEQFF	TRBD2	medium-sized	TRBJ2-1	TRBV6-1
TGTGCCAGCAGTGAAAGGTGGGGAACCGGGACAGCGACCACAGATACGCAGTATTTT	CASSERWGTGTATTDTQYF	TRBD1	.	TRBJ2-3	TRBV6-1
TGTGCCAGCAGTGGCAGGCTGGGGGGCTCCTACGAGCAGTACTTC	CASSGRLGGSYEQYF	.	.	TRBJ2-7	TRBV25-1
TGTGCCAGCAGCTCCTCCGGGGGGACAGGGCCGACCCAGTACTTC	CASSSSGGTGPTQYF	TRBD1	.	TRBJ2-5	TRBV7-9
TGTGCCAGCAGCGTGTCTGGCAATCAGCCCCAGCATTTT	CASSVSGNQPQHF	.	.	TRBJ1-5	TRBV9
TGTGCCAGCAGCCCCACGGGGGGACAGGGGGTCCACGAGCAGTACTTC	CASSPTGGQGVHEQYF	TRBD1	.	TRBJ2-7	TRBV7-9
TGCGCCAGCAGCGAGGGGGGGGTTTCTGGCTACACCTTC	CASSEGGVSGYTF	.	.	TRBJ1-2	TRBV10-2
TGTGCCAGCAGCGTAGCTTCTCGGCCTAACTATGGCTACACCTTC	CASSVASRPNYGYTF	.	few	TRBJ1-2	TRBV9
TGTGCCACCAGCAGAGACAGGACCAACACAGATACGCAGTATTTT	CATSRDRTNTDTQYF	.	once	TRBJ2-3	TRBV15
TGCGCCAGCCTGGATCCTTTTTTGGACACTGAAGCTTTCTTT	CASLDPFLDTEAFF	.	.	TRBJ1-1	TRBV10-2
TGTGCCAGCAGCGTAGCGGAGGACCAAGAGACCCAGTACTTC	CASSVAEDQETQYF	.	few	TRBJ2-5	TRBV9
TGTGCCGCGGGGGGAAGGGCCCAAGAGACCCAGTACTTC	CAAGGRAQETQYF	TRBD2	.	TRBJ2-5	TRBV7-9
TGTGCCAGTAGCCACCGGGGCGGCAATGAGCAGTTCTTC	CASSHRGGNEQFF	.	.	TRBJ2-1	TRBV19
TGTGCCAGCAGCGAGGGGGTGAGGGAAAAACTGTTTTTT	CASSEGVREKLFF	.	.	TRBJ1-4	TRBV14
TGCAGCGTTGAAGTCGGACCCTCCTACGAGCAGTACTTC	CSVEVGPSYEQYF	.	.	TRBJ2-7	TRBV29-1
TGTGCCAGTAGTATAACGAGTGTGGGCGAGCAGTACTTC	CASSITSVGEQYF	.	.	TRBJ2-7	TRBV19
TGTGCCAGCAGTCTCGGACTTGGCACAGATACGCAGTATTTT	CASSLGLGTDTQYF	.	.	TRBJ2-3	TRBV27
TGCGCCAGCAGTACAGGCTCTAACTTGAACACTGAAGCTTTCTTT	CASSTGSNLNTEAFF	.	.	TRBJ1-1	TRBV10-2